This TCR beta chain appears in the sequencing data of a study of CD8 T cells in Susac syndrome. Trimming removed 7 bases at V and 3 bases at J, with 10 bases between. Germline CDR1 reads SNHLY; CDR2 reads FYNNEI. This CDR3 region has 12 residues. Random hexamers were used to reverse transcribe an amount of about 0.5 to 1 ug RNA. A single record per CDR3 protein comes from TCRdb applying MiXCR to the immunoSEQ multiplex PCR reads. The profile covers some 100,000 distinct CDR3 sequences, with 95% appearing a single time and 0.3% taken by the ten largest. Sequencing used CD8+ T cells from PBMCs. J is TRBJ2-7 and V is TRBV2; D remains unclear. This sequence was found in a human donor with Susac syndrome. The CDR3 DNA reads as TGTGCCAGCATGGGTCCCCGCTACGAGCAGTACTTC. The encoded protein is CASMGPRYEQYF.